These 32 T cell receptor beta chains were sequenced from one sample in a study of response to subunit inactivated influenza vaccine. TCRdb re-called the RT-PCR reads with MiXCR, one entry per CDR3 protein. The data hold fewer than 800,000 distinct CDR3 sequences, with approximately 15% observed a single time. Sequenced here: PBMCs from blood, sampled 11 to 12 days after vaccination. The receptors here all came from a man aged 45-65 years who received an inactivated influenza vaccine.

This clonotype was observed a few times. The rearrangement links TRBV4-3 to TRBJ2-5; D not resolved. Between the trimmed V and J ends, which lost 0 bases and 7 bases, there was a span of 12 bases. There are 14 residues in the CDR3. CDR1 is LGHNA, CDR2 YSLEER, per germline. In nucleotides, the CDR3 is TGCGCCAGCAGCCAAGAGCTAGGCCCGGGGACCCAGTACTTC. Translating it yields CASSQELGPGTQYF.

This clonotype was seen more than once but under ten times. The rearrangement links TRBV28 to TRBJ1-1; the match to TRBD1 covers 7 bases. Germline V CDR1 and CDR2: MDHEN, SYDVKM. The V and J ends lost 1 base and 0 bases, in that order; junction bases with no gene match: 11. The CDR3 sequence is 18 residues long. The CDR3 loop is CASSLSLYETGVNTEAFF. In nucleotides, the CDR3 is TGTGCCAGCAGTTTATCATTATACGAAACAGGGGTGAACACTGAAGCTTTCTTT.

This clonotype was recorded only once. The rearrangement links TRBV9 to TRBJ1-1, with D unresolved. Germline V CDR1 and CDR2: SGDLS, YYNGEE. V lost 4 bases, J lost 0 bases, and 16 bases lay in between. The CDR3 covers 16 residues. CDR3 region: CASSSSRTELNTEAFF. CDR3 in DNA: TGTGCCAGCAGCTCATCCAGGACCGAGCTGAACACTGAAGCTTTCTTT. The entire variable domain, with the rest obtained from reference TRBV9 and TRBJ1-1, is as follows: DSGVTQTPKHLITATGQRVTLRCSPRSGDLSVYWYQQSLDQGLQFLIQYYNGEERAKGNILERFSAQQFPDLHSELNLSSLELGDSALYFCASSSSRTELNTEAFFGQGTRLTVV.

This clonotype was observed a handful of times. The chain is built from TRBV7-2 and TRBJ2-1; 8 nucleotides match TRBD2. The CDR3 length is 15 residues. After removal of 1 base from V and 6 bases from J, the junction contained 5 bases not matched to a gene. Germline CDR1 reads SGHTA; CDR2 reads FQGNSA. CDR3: CASSLESGSGNEQFF. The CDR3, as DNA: TGTGCCAGCAGCTTAGAGAGCGGGAGTGGCAATGAGCAGTTCTTC.

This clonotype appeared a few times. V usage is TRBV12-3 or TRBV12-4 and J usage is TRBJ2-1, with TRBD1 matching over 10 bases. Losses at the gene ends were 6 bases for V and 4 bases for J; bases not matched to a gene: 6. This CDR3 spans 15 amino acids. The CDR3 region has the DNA TGTGCCAGCAGGACAGGGGGCCTATCTTACAATGAGCAGTTCTTC. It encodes CASRTGGLSYNEQFF.

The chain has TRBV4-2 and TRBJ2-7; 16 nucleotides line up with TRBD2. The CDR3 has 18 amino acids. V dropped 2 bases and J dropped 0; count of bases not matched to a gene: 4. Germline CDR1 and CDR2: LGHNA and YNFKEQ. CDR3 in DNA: TGTGCCAGCAGCCAACCGGGACTAGCGGGGGGGAGCTCCTACGAGCAGTACTTC. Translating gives CASSQPGLAGGSSYEQYF.

The CDR3 here is CASSQVTGGRNTDTQYF. CDR3 sequence (DNA): TGCGCCAGCAGCCAAGTTACGGGAGGGAGAAACACAGATACGCAGTATTTT. The rearrangement links TRBV4-3 to TRBJ2-3; 8 bases line up with TRBD2. The germline CDR1 and CDR2 sequences are LGHNA and YSLEER. Trimming cost V 1 base and J 2 bases; bases outside gene matches: 8. CDR3 size: 17 residues.

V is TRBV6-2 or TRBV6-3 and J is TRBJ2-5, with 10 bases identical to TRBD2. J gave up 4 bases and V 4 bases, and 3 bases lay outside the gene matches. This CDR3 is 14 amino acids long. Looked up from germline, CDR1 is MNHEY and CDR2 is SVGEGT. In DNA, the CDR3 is TGTGCCAGCAGTTTCCAGCGGGAGGGAGAGACCCAGTACTTC. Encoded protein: CASSFQREGETQYF.

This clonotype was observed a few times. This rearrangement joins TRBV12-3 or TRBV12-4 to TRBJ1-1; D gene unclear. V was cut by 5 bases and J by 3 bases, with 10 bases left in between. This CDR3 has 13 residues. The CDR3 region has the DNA TGTGCCAGCAGTGGACCCATGCACACTGAAGCTTTCTTT. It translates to CASSGPMHTEAFF.

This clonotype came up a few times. The CDR3 DNA reads as TGTGCCAGCAGTTTATCAGTGTGGGTGAACACTGAAGCTTTCTTT. Its translation: CASSLSVWVNTEAFF. The J gene is TRBJ1-1, the V gene TRBV27; D not resolved. The CDR3 extends over 15 amino acids. Germline-derived CDR1 and CDR2 are MNHEY and SMNVEV (reference sequence). Trimming pared 0 bases from V and 0 bases from J, leaving 8 bases between.

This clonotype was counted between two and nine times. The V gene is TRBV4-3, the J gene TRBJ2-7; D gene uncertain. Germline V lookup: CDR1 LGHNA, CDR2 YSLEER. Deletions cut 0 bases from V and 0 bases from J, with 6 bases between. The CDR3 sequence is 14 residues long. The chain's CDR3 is CASSQDGASYEQYF. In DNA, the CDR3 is TGCGCCAGCAGCCAAGATGGTGCCTCCTACGAGCAGTACTTC.

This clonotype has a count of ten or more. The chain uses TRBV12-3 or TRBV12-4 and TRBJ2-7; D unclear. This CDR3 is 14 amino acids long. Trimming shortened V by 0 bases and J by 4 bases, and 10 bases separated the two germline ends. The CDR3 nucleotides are TGTGCCAGCAGTTTAGCCGGTACTAATTACGAGCAGTACTTC. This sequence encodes CASSLAGTNYEQYF.

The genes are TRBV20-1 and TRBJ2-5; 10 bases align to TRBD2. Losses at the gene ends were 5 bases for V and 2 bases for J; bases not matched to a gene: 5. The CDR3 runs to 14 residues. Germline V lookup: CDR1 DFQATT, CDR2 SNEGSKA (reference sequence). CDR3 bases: TGCAGTGCTGCGCCGACTAGCGGGCAAGAGACCCAGTACTTC. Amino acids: CSAAPTSGQETQYF.

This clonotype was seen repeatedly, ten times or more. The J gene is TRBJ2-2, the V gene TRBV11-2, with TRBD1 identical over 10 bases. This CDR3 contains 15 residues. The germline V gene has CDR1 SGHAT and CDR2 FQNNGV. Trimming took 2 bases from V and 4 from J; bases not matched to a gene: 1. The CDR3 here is CASSLRTGGTGELFF. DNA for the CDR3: TGTGCCAGCAGCTTAAGGACAGGGGGCACCGGGGAGCTGTTTTTT.

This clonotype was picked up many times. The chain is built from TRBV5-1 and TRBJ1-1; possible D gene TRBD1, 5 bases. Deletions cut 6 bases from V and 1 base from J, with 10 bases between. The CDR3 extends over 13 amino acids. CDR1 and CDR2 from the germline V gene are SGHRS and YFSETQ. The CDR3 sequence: CASKRDRNTEAFF. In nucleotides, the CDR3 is TGCGCCAGCAAGCGAGACAGGAACACTGAAGCTTTCTTT.

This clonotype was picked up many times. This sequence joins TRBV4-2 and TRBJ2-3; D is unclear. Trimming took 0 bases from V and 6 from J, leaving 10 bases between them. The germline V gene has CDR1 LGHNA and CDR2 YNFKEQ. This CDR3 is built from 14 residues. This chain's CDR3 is CASSQERFLDTQYF. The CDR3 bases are TGTGCCAGCAGCCAAGAGCGGTTTTTGGATACGCAGTATTTT.

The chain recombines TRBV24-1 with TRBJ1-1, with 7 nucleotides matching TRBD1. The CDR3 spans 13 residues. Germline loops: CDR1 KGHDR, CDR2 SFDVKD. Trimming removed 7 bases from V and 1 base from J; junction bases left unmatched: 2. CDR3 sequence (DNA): TGTGCCACCAGCGGACAGGCGAACACTGAAGCTTTCTTT. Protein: CATSGQANTEAFF.

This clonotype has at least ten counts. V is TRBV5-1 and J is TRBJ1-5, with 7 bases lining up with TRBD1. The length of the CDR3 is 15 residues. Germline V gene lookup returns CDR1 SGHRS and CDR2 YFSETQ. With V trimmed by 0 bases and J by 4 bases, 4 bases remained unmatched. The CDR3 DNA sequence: TGCGCCAGCAGCTTGGACGGGACAGCTAATCAGCCCCAGCATTTT. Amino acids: CASSLDGTANQPQHF.

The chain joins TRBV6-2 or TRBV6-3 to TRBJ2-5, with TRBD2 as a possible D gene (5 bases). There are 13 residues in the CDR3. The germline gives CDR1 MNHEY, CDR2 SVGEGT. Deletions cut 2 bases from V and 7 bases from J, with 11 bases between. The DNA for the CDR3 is TGTGCCAGCAGTTACAGTGGACGGGGGACCCAGTACTTC. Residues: CASSYSGRGTQYF.

The CDR3, as DNA: TGTGCCAGCACCGGCCTAGCGGGAGTGGAAGAGCAGTTCTTC. Its translation: CASTGLAGVEEQFF. This chain links TRBV12-3 or TRBV12-4 with TRBJ2-1, with TRBD2 matching 10 bases. The CDR3 runs to 14 residues. The junction had 10 bases not matched to a gene; V was cut back by 7 bases and J by 10 bases.

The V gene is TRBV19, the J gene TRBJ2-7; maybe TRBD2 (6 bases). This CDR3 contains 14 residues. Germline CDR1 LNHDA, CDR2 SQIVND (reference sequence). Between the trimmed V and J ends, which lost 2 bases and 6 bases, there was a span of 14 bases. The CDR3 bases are TGTGCCAGTAGTATATACATCGGGGAGGCCGAGCAGTACTTC. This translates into CASSIYIGEAEQYF. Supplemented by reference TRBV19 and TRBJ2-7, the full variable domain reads DGGITQSPKYLFRKEGQNVTLSCEQNLNHDAMYWYRQDPGQGLRLIYYSQIVNDFQKGDIAEGYSVSREKKESFPLTVTSAQKNPTAFYLCASSIYIGEAEQYFGPGTRLTVT.

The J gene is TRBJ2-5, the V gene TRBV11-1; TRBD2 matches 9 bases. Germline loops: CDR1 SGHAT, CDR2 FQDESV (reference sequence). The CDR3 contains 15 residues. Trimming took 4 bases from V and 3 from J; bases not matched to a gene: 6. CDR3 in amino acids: CASSSSRLAEETQYF. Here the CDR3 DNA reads TGTGCCAGCAGCTCTAGCCGACTAGCGGAAGAGACCCAGTACTTC.

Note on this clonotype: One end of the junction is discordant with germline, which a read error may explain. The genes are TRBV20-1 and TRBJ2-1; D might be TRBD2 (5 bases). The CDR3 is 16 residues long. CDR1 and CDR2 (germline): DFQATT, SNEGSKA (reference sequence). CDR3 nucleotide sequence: TGCAGTGCGACTAATCCGGGTCCGGTCTCCCACAATGAGCAGTTCTTC. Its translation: CSATNPGPVSHNEQFF.

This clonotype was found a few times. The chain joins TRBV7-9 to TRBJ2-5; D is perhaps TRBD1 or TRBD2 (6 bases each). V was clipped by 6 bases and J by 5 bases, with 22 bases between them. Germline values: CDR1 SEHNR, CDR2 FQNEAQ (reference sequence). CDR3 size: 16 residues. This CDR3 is CASRRSRGPGGETQYF. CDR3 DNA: TGTGCCAGCAGGAGAAGCAGGGGCCCTGGGGGGGAGACCCAGTACTTC.

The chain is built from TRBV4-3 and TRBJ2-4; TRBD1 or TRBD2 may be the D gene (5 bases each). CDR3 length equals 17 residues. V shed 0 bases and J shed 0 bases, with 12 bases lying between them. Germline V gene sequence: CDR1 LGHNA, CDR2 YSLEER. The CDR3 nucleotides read TGCGCCAGCAGCCAAGATTCTAGGGACCTAGCCAAAAACATTCAGTACTTC. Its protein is CASSQDSRDLAKNIQYF.

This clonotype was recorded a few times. The CDR3 nucleotides are TGTGCCAGCAGCATGACAGGGGGCAACACTGAAGCTTTCTTT. It specifies CASSMTGGNTEAFF. The J gene is TRBJ1-1, the V gene TRBV5-5, with 10 nucleotides matching TRBD1. CDR3 length equals 14 residues. V lost 4 bases, J lost 2 bases, and 2 bases stayed unmatched. Germline CDR1 SGHKS, CDR2 YYEKEE (reference sequence).

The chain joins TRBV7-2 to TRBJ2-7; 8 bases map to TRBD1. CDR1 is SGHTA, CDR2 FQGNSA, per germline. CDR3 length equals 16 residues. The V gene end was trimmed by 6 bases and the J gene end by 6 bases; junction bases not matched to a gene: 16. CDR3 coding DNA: TGTGCCAGCAGAGCAACCGGGACAGGTGGCCGGGGCGAGCAGTACTTC. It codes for CASRATGTGGRGEQYF.

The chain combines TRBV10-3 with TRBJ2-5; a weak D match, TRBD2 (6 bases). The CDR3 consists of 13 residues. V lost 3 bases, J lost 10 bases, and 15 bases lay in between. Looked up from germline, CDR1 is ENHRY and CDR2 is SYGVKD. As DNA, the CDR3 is TGTGCCATCAGTGAAACGGGAGCCTCGGACCAGTACTTC. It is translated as CAISETGASDQYF.

The DNA for the CDR3 is TGTGCCAGCAGTTCGAGTAGTAGCGGGAGGACCGGGGAGCTGTTTTTT. It encodes CASSSSSSGRTGELFF. This rearrangement joins TRBV28 to TRBJ2-2; TRBD2 aligns across 10 bases. Losses at the gene ends were 4 bases for V and 5 bases for J; bases not matched to a gene: 7. Looked up from germline, CDR1 is MDHEN and CDR2 is SYDVKM. The CDR3 is made up of 16 amino acids.

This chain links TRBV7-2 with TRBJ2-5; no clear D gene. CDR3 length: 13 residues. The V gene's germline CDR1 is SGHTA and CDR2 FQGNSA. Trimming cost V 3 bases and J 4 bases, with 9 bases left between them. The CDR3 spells CASSFYFGETQYF. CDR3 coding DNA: TGTGCCAGCAGCTTCTACTTCGGAGAGACCCAGTACTTC.

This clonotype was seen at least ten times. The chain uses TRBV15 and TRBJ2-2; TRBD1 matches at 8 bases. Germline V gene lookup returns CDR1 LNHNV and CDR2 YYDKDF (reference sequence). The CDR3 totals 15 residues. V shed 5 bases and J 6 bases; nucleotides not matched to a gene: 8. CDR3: CATSVFRGRPGELFF. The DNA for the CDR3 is TGTGCCACCAGCGTCTTCAGGGGGCGACCCGGGGAGCTGTTTTTT.

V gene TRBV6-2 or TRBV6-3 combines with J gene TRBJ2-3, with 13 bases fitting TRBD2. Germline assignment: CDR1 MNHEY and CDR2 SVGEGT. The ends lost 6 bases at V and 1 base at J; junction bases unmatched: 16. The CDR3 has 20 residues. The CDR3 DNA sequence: TGTGCCAGCAGACCCTCCGGGACTAGCGGGAATCCATTCCGCACAGATACGCAGTATTTT. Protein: CASRPSGTSGNPFRTDTQYF.